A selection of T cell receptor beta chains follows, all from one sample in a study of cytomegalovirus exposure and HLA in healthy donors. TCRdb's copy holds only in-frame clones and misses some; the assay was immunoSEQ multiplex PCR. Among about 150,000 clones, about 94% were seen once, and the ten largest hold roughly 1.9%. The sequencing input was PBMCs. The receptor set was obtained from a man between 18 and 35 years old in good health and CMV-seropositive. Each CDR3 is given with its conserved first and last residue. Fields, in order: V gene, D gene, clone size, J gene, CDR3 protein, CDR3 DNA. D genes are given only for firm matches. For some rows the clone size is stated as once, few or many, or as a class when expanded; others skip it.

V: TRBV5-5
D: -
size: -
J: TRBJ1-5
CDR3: CASSPGQRNQPQHF
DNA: TGTGCCAGCAGCCCCGGACAGCGCAATCAGCCCCAGCATTTT

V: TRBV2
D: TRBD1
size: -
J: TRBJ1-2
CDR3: CASSARTGSYGYTF
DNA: TGTGCCAGCAGCGCCCGGACAGGGAGCTATGGCTACACCTTC

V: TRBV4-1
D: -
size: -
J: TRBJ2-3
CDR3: CASSQEGGTDTQYF
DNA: TGCGCCAGCAGCCAAGAGGGCGGCACAGATACGCAGTATTTT

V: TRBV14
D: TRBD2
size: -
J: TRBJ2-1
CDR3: CASSLSGLAGEGDPRNEQFF
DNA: TGTGCCAGCAGCTTATCAGGACTAGCGGGAGAAGGGGACCCTCGCAATGAGCAGTTCTTC

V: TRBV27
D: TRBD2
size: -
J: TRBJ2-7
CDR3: CASSRGRGPYEQYF
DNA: TGTGCCAGCAGCCGCGGGAGGGGCCCCTACGAGCAGTACTTC

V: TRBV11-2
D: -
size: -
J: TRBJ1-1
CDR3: CASSLPQTGEAFF
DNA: TGTGCCAGCAGCTTACCCCAGACAGGTGAAGCTTTCTTT

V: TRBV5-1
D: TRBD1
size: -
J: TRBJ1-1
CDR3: CASSPPDRGLMNTEAFF
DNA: TGCGCCAGCAGCCCCCCGGACAGGGGGCTAATGAACACTGAAGCTTTCTTT

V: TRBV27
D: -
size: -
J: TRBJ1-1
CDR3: CASSRNTEAFF
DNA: TGTGCCAGCAGCAGGAACACTGAAGCTTTCTTT

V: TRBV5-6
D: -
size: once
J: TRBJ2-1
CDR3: CASSRVRIYNEQFF
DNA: TGTGCCAGCAGCCGAGTACGTATTTACAATGAGCAGTTCTTC

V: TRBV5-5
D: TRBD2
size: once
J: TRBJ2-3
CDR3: CASSLAPSGSGSDTQYF
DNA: TGTGCCAGCAGCTTGGCCCCTAGCGGGAGTGGCTCAGATACGCAGTATTTT

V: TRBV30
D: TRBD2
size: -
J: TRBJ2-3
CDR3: CAWSGGTSGGTDTQYF
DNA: TGTGCCTGGAGTGGAGGGACTAGCGGGGGAACAGATACGCAGTATTTT

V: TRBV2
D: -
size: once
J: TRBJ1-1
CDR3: CASSEWGRGQAGTEAFF
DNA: TGTGCCAGCAGTGAGTGGGGAAGAGGACAAGCAGGCACTGAAGCTTTCTTT

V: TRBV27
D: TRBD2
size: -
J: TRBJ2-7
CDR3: CASSLSAGEFYEQYF
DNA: TGTGCCAGCAGTTTATCAGCGGGAGAGTTTTACGAGCAGTACTTC

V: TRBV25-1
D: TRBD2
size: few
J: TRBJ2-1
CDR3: CATKSGSSYNEQFF
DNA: TGTGCCACGAAGAGCGGGAGCTCCTACAATGAGCAGTTCTTC

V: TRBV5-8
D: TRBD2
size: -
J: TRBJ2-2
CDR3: CASSLASGGPSGELFF
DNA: TGTGCCAGCAGCTTGGCGTCGGGAGGGCCGTCGGGGGAGCTGTTTTTT

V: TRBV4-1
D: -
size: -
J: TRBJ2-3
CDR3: CASSQEGGRAQGVTDTQYF
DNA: TGCGCCAGCAGCCAAGAAGGGGGTCGAGCGCAAGGTGTGACAGATACGCAGTATTTT

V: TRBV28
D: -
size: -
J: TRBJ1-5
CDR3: CASSFRYPNQPQHF
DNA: TGTGCCAGCAGTTTCCGGTATCCCAATCAGCCCCAGCATTTT

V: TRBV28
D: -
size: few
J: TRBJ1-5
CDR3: CASSSTGGDQPQHF
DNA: TGTGCCAGCAGTTCGACAGGTGGGGATCAGCCCCAGCATTTT

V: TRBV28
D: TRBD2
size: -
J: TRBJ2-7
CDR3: CASSFVAGGLSYEQYF
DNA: TGTGCCAGCAGTTTTGTCGCGGGAGGGCTTTCCTACGAGCAGTACTTC

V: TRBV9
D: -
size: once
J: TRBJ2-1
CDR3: CASSASVTGVYNEQFF
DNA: TGTGCCAGCAGCGCTAGCGTAACAGGGGTATACAATGAGCAGTTCTTC

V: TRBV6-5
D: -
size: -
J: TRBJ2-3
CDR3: CASTLGGPDTQYF
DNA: TGTGCCAGCACCCTCGGGGGACCAGATACGCAGTATTTT

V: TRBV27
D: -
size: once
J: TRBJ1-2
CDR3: CASSSRIGGAYGYTF
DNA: TGTGCCAGCAGTTCAAGGATTGGGGGGGCCTATGGCTACACCTTC

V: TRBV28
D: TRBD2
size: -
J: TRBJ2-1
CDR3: CASSLAVLAGFFNEQFF
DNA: TGTGCCAGCAGTTTAGCCGTTCTAGCGGGATTTTTCAATGAGCAGTTCTTC

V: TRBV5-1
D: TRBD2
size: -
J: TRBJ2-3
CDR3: CASSSGTSGDTQYF
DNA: TGCGCCAGCAGCTCCGGGACTAGTGGAGATACGCAGTATTTT

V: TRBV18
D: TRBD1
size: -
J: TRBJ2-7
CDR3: CASSPSFVGQGSIGTYEQYF
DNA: TGTGCCAGCTCACCATCTTTTGTAGGACAGGGATCAATTGGAACCTACGAGCAGTACTTC

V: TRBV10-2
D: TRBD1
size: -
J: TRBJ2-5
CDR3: CASRDRWNPQETQYF
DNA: TGCGCCAGCAGGGACAGGTGGAACCCTCAAGAGACCCAGTACTTC

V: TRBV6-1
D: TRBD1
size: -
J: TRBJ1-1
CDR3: CASSVDRGGTEAFF
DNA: TGTGCCAGCAGTGTTGACAGGGGAGGCACTGAAGCTTTCTTT

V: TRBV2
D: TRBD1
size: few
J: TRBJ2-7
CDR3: CASSGGTEGQYF
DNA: TGTGCCAGCAGTGGGGGGACAGAAGGGCAGTACTTC

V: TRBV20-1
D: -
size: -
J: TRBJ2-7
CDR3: CSAPFPEQYF
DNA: TGCAGTGCCCCCTTCCCTGAGCAGTACTTC

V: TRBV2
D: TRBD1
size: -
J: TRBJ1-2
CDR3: CASRKDRAANYGYTF
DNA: TGTGCCAGCAGGAAGGACAGGGCAGCTAACTATGGCTACACCTTC